These 26 T cell receptor beta chains were all obtained from the same sample, sequenced in a study of shared clonotypes between healthy human individuals. Clones were read by immunoSEQ multiplex PCR, and TCRdb kept only the in-frame ones, dropping some. The table includes about 2.4 million clones, just over 90% detected once. The sample comprised naive CD4+ T cells sorted from blood. As to subset: CD45RA+ positively selected. The receptors were gathered from a man aged 18 to 29 in good health.

Of note for this clone: Other DNA sequences from this sample encode an identical CDR3 as well. The chain is built from TRBV14 and TRBJ1-2, with unresolved D. Trimming shortened V by 3 bases and J by 1 base, and 3 bases separated the two germline ends. CDR3 length equals 12 residues. CDR1 SGHDN and CDR2 FVKESK come from the germline V gene. CDR3 sequence reads: CASSQNNYGYTF. The CDR3 DNA reads as TGTGCCAGCAGCCAGAATAACTATGGCTACACCTTC.

The chain recombines TRBV5-6 with TRBJ1-3, with D uncertain. V was trimmed by 1 base and J by 2 bases, leaving 7 bases between them. The CDR3 is 14 amino acids. Germline V gives CDR1 SGHDT, CDR2 YYEEEE. The CDR3 nucleotides are TGTGCCAGCAGCTTGACCCAGACTGGAAACACCATATATTTT. Translating it yields CASSLTQTGNTIYF.

The chain uses TRBV2 and TRBJ2-1; D may be TRBD1 or TRBD2 (5 bases each). The V gene's germline CDR1 is SNHLY and CDR2 FYNNEI. CDR3 length: 15 amino acids. V was shortened by 8 bases and J by 0 bases, with 14 bases between the two germline ends. This chain's CDR3 is CASAGTKSSYNEQFF. The CDR3 DNA is TGTGCCAGCGCTGGGACGAAGAGCTCCTACAATGAGCAGTTCTTC.

V gene TRBV27 combines with J gene TRBJ2-2; weak D call: TRBD2 (5 bases). The CDR3 has 15 residues. With 5 bases removed from V and 0 bases from J, the gap between germline ends came to 10 bases. Germline V gene lookup returns CDR1 MNHEY and CDR2 SMNVEV (reference sequence). Here the CDR3 DNA reads TGTGCCAGCAGTAAGAGGAGGCCGAACACCGGGGAGCTGTTTTTT. Protein: CASSKRRPNTGELFF.

The J gene is TRBJ1-2, the V gene TRBV4-3, with 9 positions matching TRBD1. The length of the CDR3 is 16 residues. Trimming cost V 0 bases and J 7 bases; bases outside gene matches: 9. The germline gives CDR1 LGHNA, CDR2 YSLEER. CDR3 residues: CASSQDHGTGQIGYTF. The CDR3 DNA reads TGCGCCAGCAGCCAAGACCATGGGACAGGGCAGATTGGCTACACCTTC.

The rearrangement links TRBV7-9 to TRBJ2-5; D is unclear. The V end lost 6 bases, the J end lost 1 base, and 15 bases lay between the germline ends. The germline V gene has CDR1 SEHNR and CDR2 FQNEAQ (reference sequence). The CDR3 is made up of 15 amino acids. CDR3 coding DNA: TGTGCCAGCAGGGGGATACGGACCTCCCAAGAGACCCAGTACTTC. It specifies CASRGIRTSQETQYF. The variable domain in full, completed from reference TRBV7-9 and TRBJ2-5, reads DTGVSQNPRHKITKRGQNVTFRCDPISEHNRLYWYRQTLGQGPEFLTYFQNEAQLEKSRLLSDRFSAERPKGSFSTLEIQRTEQGDSAMYLCASRGIRTSQETQYFGPGTRLLVL.

The chain uses TRBV18 and TRBJ2-5, with 8 bases identical to TRBD2. Trimming took 6 bases from V and 2 from J; bases not matched to a gene: 11. Per germline, CDR1 KGHSH and CDR2 LQKENI. This CDR3 is 16 amino acids long. The CDR3 region is CASSIVAGGVQETQYF. Here the CDR3 DNA reads TGTGCCAGCTCCATAGTTGCCGGGGGGGTACAAGAGACCCAGTACTTC.

About this clone: Distinct nucleotide sequences in the sample also encode this CDR3. V and J are TRBV28 and TRBJ1-1; possibly TRBD1 for D (5 bases). Germline lookup yields CDR1 MDHEN and CDR2 SYDVKM. The CDR3 is 14 residues long. Trimming took off 2 bases at V and 1 base at J, with 8 bases between the two ends. The CDR3 coding sequence is TGTGCCAGCAGTTTAGGGGGGTCGAACACTGAAGCTTTCTTT. It codes for CASSLGGSNTEAFF.

The rearrangement links TRBV5-1 to TRBJ2-2; D is perhaps TRBD1 or TRBD2 (6 bases each). The CDR3 extends over 16 amino acids. The germline V and J ends were trimmed by 4 bases and 1 base, with 14 bases remaining between them. CDR1 is SGHRS, CDR2 YFSETQ, per germline. CDR3 coding DNA: TGCGCCAGCAGCAACCGGGGGACATTGAACACCGGGGAGCTGTTTTTT. This encodes CASSNRGTLNTGELFF.

The chain joins TRBV13 to TRBJ1-3; no reliable D call. CDR3 length: 17 residues. Trimming shortened V by 0 bases and J by 0 bases, and 12 bases separated the two germline ends. Germline V lookup: CDR1 PRHDT, CDR2 FYEKMQ (reference sequence). The CDR3 DNA sequence: TGTGCCAGCAGCTTAGGACTTCCGGGCAGCTCTGGAAACACCATATATTTT. This codes for CASSLGLPGSSGNTIYF.

The rearrangement joins TRBV28 to TRBJ1-5, with TRBD1 matching over 10 bases. Germline assignment: CDR1 MDHEN and CDR2 SYDVKM. Trimming took 6 bases from V and 7 from J; bases not matched to a gene: 9. This CDR3 contains 15 residues. CDR3 protein: CASSLDRGHGQPQHF. CDR3 bases: TGTGCCAGCAGCCTCGACAGGGGGCATGGACAGCCCCAGCATTTT.

The chain combines TRBV6-5 with TRBJ1-3; D may be TRBD1 (6 bases). CDR1 and CDR2 (germline): MNHEY, SVGAGI. The V end lost 5 bases, the J end lost 0 bases, and 11 bases lay between the germline ends. The CDR3 is made up of 15 amino acids. CDR3 region: CASSPDRSSGNTIYF. The CDR3 nucleotides read TGTGCCAGCAGTCCTGACAGGAGCTCTGGAAACACCATATATTTT.

A remark on this clone: This CDR3 is also generated by other DNA sequences in the sample. This sequence joins TRBV30 and TRBJ2-7; 7 bases match TRBD1. J was trimmed by 0 bases and V by 5 bases; bases with no gene match: 1. CDR3 size: 12 residues. CDR1 is GTSNPN, CDR2 SVGIG, per germline (reference sequence). This chain's CDR3 is CAWGDSSYEQYF. CDR3 nucleotides: TGTGCCTGGGGGGACAGCTCCTACGAGCAGTACTTC.

This clone came up once. CDR3 region: CASSPGPDSGNTIYF. CDR3 bases: TGTGCCAGCTCCCCAGGGCCTGACTCTGGAAACACCATATATTTT. This chain uses TRBV18 with TRBJ1-3, with a tentative D call TRBD1 (5 bases). This CDR3 has 15 amino acids. Germline V lookup: CDR1 KGHSH, CDR2 LQKENI. Trimming removed 6 bases from V and 0 bases from J, with 12 bases in between.

The gene calls are TRBV19 and TRBJ2-3; no clear D. The CDR3 runs 15 residues. The V and J ends lost 5 bases and 4 bases respectively, with 16 bases between them. Germline CDR1 reads LNHDA; CDR2 reads SQIVND (reference sequence). The CDR3 sequence is CASSALLGPADTQYF. The CDR3 coding sequence is TGTGCCAGTAGTGCCCTATTGGGTCCGGCAGATACGCAGTATTTT.

In this sample, this clone turned up once. The chain joins TRBV7-2 to TRBJ2-5; D unclear. V was clipped by 5 bases and J by 2 bases, with 9 bases between them. CDR1 SGHTA and CDR2 FQGNSA come from the germline V gene. The CDR3 spans 13 residues. CDR3 nucleotide sequence: TGTGCCAGCAGCGTACAGAGACAAGAGACCCAGTACTTC. This sequence encodes CASSVQRQETQYF. The full variable domain, its missing parts supplied by reference TRBV7-2 and TRBJ2-5, is GAGVSQSPSNKVTEKGKDVELRCDPISGHTALYWYRQSLGQGLEFLIYFQGNSAPDKSGLPSDRFSAERTGGSVSTLTIQRTQQEDSAVYLCASSVQRQETQYFGPGTRLLVL.

V and J are TRBV30 and TRBJ1-5, with D possibly being TRBD1 (6 bases). The CDR3 has 15 residues. Trimming removed 4 bases from V and 3 bases from J, with 16 bases in between. Germline values: CDR1 GTSNPN, CDR2 SVGIG (reference sequence). The chain's CDR3 is CAWTRGRTVNQPQHF. In DNA, the CDR3 is TGTGCCTGGACCAGGGGAAGGACAGTCAATCAGCCCCAGCATTTT.

The rearrangement uses TRBV11-2 and TRBJ2-1; possibly TRBD1 for D (5 bases). CDR1 is SGHAT, CDR2 FQNNGV, per germline. This CDR3 has 15 amino acids. V was clipped by 5 bases and J by 8 bases, with 19 bases between them. CDR3: CASSLTGFGSDEQFF. The CDR3 DNA is TGTGCCAGCAGCCTCACAGGTTTCGGTTCGGATGAGCAGTTCTTC. Using reference TRBV11-2 and TRBJ2-1 for the parts outside the CDR3, the full variable domain is EAGVAQSPRYKIIEKRQSVAFWCNPISGHATLYWYQQILGQGPKLLIQFQNNGVVDDSQLPKDRFSAERLKGVDSTLKIQPAKLEDSAVYLCASSLTGFGSDEQFFGPGTRLTVL.

Remarks on this clone: Compared with germline, one end of the junction differs, possibly owing to a read error. V gene TRBV7-2 combines with J gene TRBJ2-7, with D perhaps given as TRBD1 or TRBD2 (6 bases each). CDR1 is SGHTA, CDR2 FQGNSA, per germline. The CDR3 has 11 residues. CDR3 sequence reads: CASSLRGAVHF. The CDR3, as DNA: TGTGCCAGCAGCTTAAGGGGGGCCGTTCACTTC.

This sequence joins TRBV27 and TRBJ1-2; D is unresolved. The CDR3 covers 15 residues. The ends were cut back, 3 bases at V and 0 bases at J, with 11 bases in the middle. The germline gives CDR1 MNHEY, CDR2 SMNVEV (reference sequence). The CDR3 spells CASSFKPSPNYGYTF. The DNA for the CDR3 is TGTGCCAGCAGTTTTAAACCCTCTCCTAACTATGGCTACACCTTC.

This chain links TRBV7-2 with TRBJ2-1; TRBD2 might be the D (6 bases). V was clipped by 1 base and J by 7 bases, with 14 bases between them. Germline-derived CDR1 and CDR2 are SGHTA and FQGNSA. This CDR3 comprises 15 residues. This CDR3 reads CASSLEAGQANEQFF. In nucleotides, the CDR3 is TGTGCCAGCAGCTTAGAAGCGGGCCAAGCAAATGAGCAGTTCTTC.

In the case of this clone: This sample also contains other DNA sequences that code for the same CDR3. The CDR3 is CASSPGTAGSNEKLFF. The CDR3 region has the DNA TGTGCCAGCTCACCCGGGACGGCGGGATCAAATGAAAAACTGTTTTTT. The rearrangement links TRBV18 to TRBJ1-4; perhaps TRBD1 as D (5 bases). In germline, CDR1 is KGHSH, CDR2 LQKENI. The CDR3 has 16 amino acids. Deletions cut 3 bases from V and 5 bases from J, with 16 bases between.

This clone has only one observation. V gene TRBV10-3 combines with J gene TRBJ1-4, with 8 bases matching TRBD1. CDR1 is ENHRY and CDR2 is SYGVKD in the germline V gene. This CDR3 is 13 amino acids long. Trimming removed 10 bases from V and 3 bases from J; junction bases left unmatched: 4. The CDR3 DNA reads as TGTGCCACCAGGGGGCCGGCTAATGAAAAACTGTTTTTT. This translates into CATRGPANEKLFF.

The V gene is TRBV12-5, the J gene TRBJ2-2, with D perhaps TRBD2 (6 bases). This CDR3 comprises 16 residues. V lost 2 bases and J lost 3, with 13 bases in between. The germline V gene encodes CDR1 LGHNT and CDR2 FRNRAP. The CDR3, as DNA: TGTGCTAGTGGTTTGTTTCCCAGACTAGACACCGGGGAGCTGTTTTTT. Amino acids: CASGLFPRLDTGELFF.

This chain uses TRBV28 with TRBJ1-5, with TRBD1 matching 9 bases. Per the germline V gene, CDR1 is MDHEN and CDR2 is SYDVKM. The CDR3 has 16 amino acids. V shed 3 bases, J shed 9 bases, and the junction held 12 bases outside the gene matches. CDR3 coding DNA: TGTGCCAGCAGTTTCTCCGGGACAGGGTTTTATCGGCCCCAGCATTTT. This translates into CASSFSGTGFYRPQHF.

The CDR3 nucleotides read TGTGCCTGGAGCCTTCCGGGACTAGGGGGGAATACGCAGTATTTT. Residues: CAWSLPGLGGNTQYF. The chain has TRBV30 and TRBJ2-3; 8 bases are shared with TRBD2. Trimming took 3 bases from V and 7 from J; bases not matched to a gene: 12. This CDR3 region has 15 residues. The V gene's germline CDR1 is GTSNPN and CDR2 SVGIG (reference sequence).